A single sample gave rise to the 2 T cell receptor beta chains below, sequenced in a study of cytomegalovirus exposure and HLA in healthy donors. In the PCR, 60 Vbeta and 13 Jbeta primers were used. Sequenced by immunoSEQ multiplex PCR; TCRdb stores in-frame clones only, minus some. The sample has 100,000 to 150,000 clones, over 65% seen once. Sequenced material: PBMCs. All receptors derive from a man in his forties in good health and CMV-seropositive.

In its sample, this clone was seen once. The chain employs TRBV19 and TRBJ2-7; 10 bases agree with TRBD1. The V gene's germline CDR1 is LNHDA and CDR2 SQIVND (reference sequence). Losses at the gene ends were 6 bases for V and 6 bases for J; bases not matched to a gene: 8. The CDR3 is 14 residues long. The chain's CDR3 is CASSPGGTGVEQYF. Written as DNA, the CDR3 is TGTGCCAGTAGCCCCGGGGGGACAGGGGTCGAGCAGTACTTC.

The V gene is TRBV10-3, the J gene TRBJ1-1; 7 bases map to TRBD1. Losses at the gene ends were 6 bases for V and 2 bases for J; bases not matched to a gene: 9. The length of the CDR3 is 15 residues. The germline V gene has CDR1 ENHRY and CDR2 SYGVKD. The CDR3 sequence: CAISPGTALNTEAFF. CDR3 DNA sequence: TGTGCCATCAGCCCCGGGACAGCCTTAAACACTGAAGCTTTCTTT.